The clone carrying this T cell receptor (beta chain) occurred a few times. This sample stems from a study of blood T cell repertoires in COVID-19. Looking at the study overall: The United States, Italy and Spain were the sources of the acute and convalescent COVID-19 samples.

CDR3 length: 16 amino acids. V was pared by 6 bases and J by 5 bases, with 9 bases of the junction left unmatched. CDR1 LNHDA and CDR2 SQIVND come from the germline V gene (reference sequence). Original processing methods: Researchers report that nucleated cell counts were estimated from reference gene primer amplification. Here immunoSEQ multiplex PCR was the method, and the copy in TCRdb shows in-frame clones only, minus some. The D gene and trimming were derived from the DNA, and the V and J assignments and clone size from that table. The data contain 85,000 or so clones, 86% of them singletons. The sequencing input was peripheral blood. This chain joins TRBV19 and TRBJ2-2; 10 positions agree with TRBD1. The TCR was taken from a middle-aged man with active or convalescent COVID-19. The CDR3 coding sequence is TGTGCCAGTAGGACGGGACAGGGGACCAAGACCGGGGAGCTGTTTTTT. This gives the protein CASRTGQGTKTGELFF. Filled out from reference TRBV19 and TRBJ2-2, the complete variable domain reads DGGITQSPKYLFRKEGQNVTLSCEQNLNHDAMYWYRQDPGQGLRLIYYSQIVNDFQKGDIAEGYSVSREKKESFPLTVTSAQKNPTAFYLCASRTGQGTKTGELFFGEGSRLTVL.